The table lists the clone carrying this T cell receptor beta chain with a few counts. Its antigen remains unknown. The data originate from a study of identical twins. TCRdb re-called the 5' RACE reads with MiXCR, one entry per CDR3 protein. The sample lists about 520,000 distinct CDR3 sequences, around 20% occurring once. Trimming removed 6 bases at V and 4 bases at J, with 12 bases between. CDR3 length: 13 residues. Per germline, CDR1 MNHNS and CDR2 SASEGT. Overall study findings and caveats: Monozygotic twin pairs showed more out-of-frame TCR alpha sharing than models estimated. Memory repertoires showed no such pattern, whereas abundant cord blood beta clonotypes carried fewer insertions.

The same sample was also studied in work on T cells expressing NK-cell markers. That source notes: 1.0-7.0% of CD8+ T cells in several donors belonged to dominant NKG2C+ clonotypes.

The receptor's source is a woman aged 18-35 years in good health. The genes are TRBV6-1 and TRBJ1-2; possible D gene TRBD1, 5 bases. Material for sequencing was CD4+ T cells sorted from blood. The CDR3 is CASRDDRTYGYTF. The CDR3 DNA sequence: TGTGCCAGCAGGGATGACAGAACCTATGGCTACACCTTC.